The 32 T cell receptor beta chains given below trace back to one sample, sequenced in a study of vaccination and CD4 T cells after COVID-19. Treatment denoted: roughly 10-day PBMC culture with coronavirus spike peptide pools or control peptides (ViraFEST assay). For these receptors, no antigen is known. The study sequenced cultured CD4+ T cell DNA using the Oncomine TCR Beta short-read assay. TCRdb recomputed calls from the PCR reads with MiXCR, one row per CDR3 protein. The sample has under 25,000 distinct CDR3 sequences; around 52% are singletons. Sequencing was performed on CD4+ T cells from blood, cultured in vitro. The source is a human donor who had recovered from COVID-19.

The chain employs TRBV20-1 and TRBJ1-5; D is perhaps TRBD1 (5 bases). The CDR3 runs 15 residues. Germline V lookup: CDR1 DFQATT, CDR2 SNEGSKA (reference sequence). The ends were cut back, 5 bases at V and 7 bases at J, with 21 bases in the middle. CDR3 amino acids: CSALPPGQERQPQHF. In nucleotides, the CDR3 is TGCAGTGCTCTTCCCCCAGGGCAGGAGAGGCAGCCCCAGCATTTT.

This rearrangement joins TRBV20-1 to TRBJ2-1, with 7 bases matching TRBD2. Germline lookup yields CDR1 DFQATT and CDR2 SNEGSKA (reference sequence). The CDR3 is made up of 14 amino acids. Losses at the gene ends were 0 bases for V and 6 bases for J; bases not matched to a gene: 5. CDR3 loop: CSARDWGGANEQFF. CDR3 sequence (DNA): TGCAGTGCTAGAGATTGGGGAGGGGCCAATGAGCAGTTCTTC.

The chain couples TRBV18 to TRBJ2-1, with TRBD2 matching over 8 bases. The CDR3 length is 15 residues. V shed 3 bases and J 7 bases; nucleotides not matched to a gene: 8. CDR1 and CDR2 from the germline V gene are KGHSH and LQKENI. Here the CDR3 reads CASSPPGLGLNEQFF. The DNA for the CDR3 is TGTGCCAGCTCACCCCCGGGACTAGGGTTAAATGAGCAGTTCTTC.

The chain employs TRBV20-1 and TRBJ2-1; 8 nucleotides line up with TRBD2. Germline values: CDR1 DFQATT, CDR2 SNEGSKA (reference sequence). The CDR3 sequence is 13 residues long. Losses at the gene ends were 5 bases for V and 3 bases for J; bases not matched to a gene: 3. The CDR3 region is CSAGGLVYNEQFF. CDR3 coding DNA: TGCAGTGCTGGGGGACTAGTCTACAATGAGCAGTTCTTC.

V and J are TRBV5-1 and TRBJ1-5, with D perhaps TRBD1 (5 bases). CDR3 size: 15 residues. V lost 0 bases to trimming and J lost 0 bases, with 7 bases between them. The germline V gene encodes CDR1 SGHRS and CDR2 YFSETQ. CDR3 loop: CASSLDRNSNQPQHF. The DNA for the CDR3 is TGCGCCAGCAGCTTGGACAGGAATAGCAATCAGCCCCAGCATTTT.

This chain joins TRBV19 and TRBJ2-5; D is ambiguous. From germline, CDR1 is LNHDA and CDR2 SQIVND (reference sequence). This CDR3 comprises 11 residues. Trimming stripped 4 bases from V and 4 bases from J, with 4 bases between. This CDR3 reads CASSNVETQYF. CDR3 in DNA: TGTGCCAGTAGTAACGTAGAGACCCAGTACTTC. Together with reference TRBV19 and TRBJ2-5, the CDR3 gives the full variable domain: DGGITQSPKYLFRKEGQNVTLSCEQNLNHDAMYWYRQDPGQGLRLIYYSQIVNDFQKGDIAEGYSVSREKKESFPLTVTSAQKNPTAFYLCASSNVETQYFGPGTRLLVL.

V gene TRBV5-1 combines with J gene TRBJ1-2; D possibly corresponds to TRBD1 (5 bases). Germline V gene sequence: CDR1 SGHRS, CDR2 YFSETQ. The germline V and J ends were trimmed by 2 bases and 8 bases, with 16 bases remaining between them. The CDR3 spans 14 residues. The CDR3 bases are TGCGCCAGCAGCTTAGAAGGGGCATGGAGAGGCTACACCTTC. Translation gives CASSLEGAWRGYTF.

The chain is built from TRBV25-1 and TRBJ1-6; TRBD1 agrees at 7 bases. V was pared by 9 bases and J by 0 bases, with 2 bases of the junction left unmatched. Germline V gene lookup returns CDR1 MGHDK and CDR2 SYGVNS. The CDR3 loop spans 14 amino acids. In DNA form, the CDR3 reads TGTGCCAGTCGGGACAGCTCCTATAATTCACCCCTCCACTTT. Amino acids: CASRDSSYNSPLHF.

V gene TRBV28 combines with J gene TRBJ1-2; maybe TRBD1 (5 bases). Per the germline V gene, CDR1 is MDHEN and CDR2 is SYDVKM. The CDR3 covers 13 residues. V lost 7 bases and J 2 bases, leaving 11 bases between the germline ends. The CDR3 region has the DNA TGTGCCAGCACCTTGGACAAGAACTATGGCTACACCTTC. It specifies CASTLDKNYGYTF.

Only one count was recorded for this clonotype. This chain links TRBV12-3 or TRBV12-4 with TRBJ2-1; TRBD2 agrees at 11 bases. Trimming removed 0 bases from V and 5 bases from J; junction bases left unmatched: 6. CDR3 length equals 17 residues. CDR3 in amino acids: CASSLAAASGRNNEQFF. The CDR3, as DNA: TGTGCCAGCAGTTTAGCGGCCGCTAGCGGGAGGAACAATGAGCAGTTCTTC.

The chain has TRBV5-4 and TRBJ1-1; perhaps TRBD1 as D (6 bases). This CDR3 spans 15 amino acids. With 0 bases removed from V and 9 bases from J, the gap between germline ends came to 18 bases. The V gene's germline CDR1 is SGHNT and CDR2 YYREEE (reference sequence). The CDR3 region is CASSLATGEQGKAFF. DNA of the CDR3: TGTGCCAGCAGCTTGGCTACGGGAGAGCAGGGGAAAGCTTTCTTT.

This chain connects TRBV12-3 or TRBV12-4 to TRBJ1-5; no reliable D call. The germline V and J ends were trimmed by 3 bases and 4 bases, with 4 bases remaining between them. This CDR3 region has 12 residues. Here the CDR3 DNA reads TGTGCCAGCAGTTTGTGGAATCAGCCCCAGCATTTT. Its protein product is CASSLWNQPQHF.

This clonotype was counted a few times. The genes are TRBV2 and TRBJ1-6; D ambiguous. CDR1 and CDR2 from the germline V gene are SNHLY and FYNNEI. This CDR3 is 14 amino acids long. The V end lost 1 base, the J end lost 9 bases, and 10 bases lay between the germline ends. The CDR3 DNA follows: TGTGCCAGCAGTGAAGACGGGCCCCCTTCACCCCTCCACTTT. It translates to CASSEDGPPSPLHF.

The J gene is TRBJ1-5, the V gene TRBV10-3, with 10 bases that match TRBD1. The CDR3 consists of 17 residues. The V and J ends lost 6 bases and 2 bases, in that order; junction bases with no gene match: 10. The germline CDR1 and CDR2 sequences are ENHRY and SYGVKD. CDR3 loop: CAISPGTGVDGNQPQHF. The CDR3 DNA sequence: TGTGCCATCAGCCCGGGGACAGGGGTTGATGGCAATCAGCCCCAGCATTTT.

The count of this clonotype is one. V is TRBV2 and J is TRBJ2-3; TRBD2 matches at 9 bases. Losses at the gene ends were 4 bases for V and 4 bases for J; bases not matched to a gene: 6. The CDR3 is made up of 15 amino acids. In germline, CDR1 is SNHLY, CDR2 FYNNEI. The CDR3 sequence is CASSVGGGRADTQYF. The CDR3 bases are TGTGCCAGCAGTGTGGGAGGCGGGAGGGCAGATACGCAGTATTTT.

The gene calls are TRBV6-2 or TRBV6-3 and TRBJ2-3; 7 bases match TRBD1. V dropped 3 bases and J dropped 4; count of bases not matched to a gene: 10. The CDR3 extends over 16 amino acids. Germline CDR1 is MNHEY and CDR2 is SVGEGT. CDR3 DNA: TGTGCCAGCAGTTATCACGGGACAGTTCAGCCAGATACGCAGTATTTT. Encoded protein: CASSYHGTVQPDTQYF.

The V call is TRBV11-2, the J call TRBJ2-3, with D possibly TRBD2 on 5 matching bases. The CDR3 is made up of 15 amino acids. The germline V and J ends were trimmed by 4 bases and 4 bases, with 15 bases remaining between them. The germline V gene encodes CDR1 SGHAT and CDR2 FQNNGV. CDR3 residues: CASSSGSVSADTQYF. The CDR3 DNA sequence: TGTGCCAGCAGCTCGGGTAGCGTGTCGGCAGATACGCAGTATTTT. Based on the CDR3 plus reference TRBV11-2 and TRBJ2-3, the full variable domain is EAGVAQSPRYKIIEKRQSVAFWCNPISGHATLYWYQQILGQGPKLLIQFQNNGVVDDSQLPKDRFSAERLKGVDSTLKIQPAKLEDSAVYLCASSSGSVSADTQYFGPGTRLTVL.

This rearrangement joins TRBV7-9 to TRBJ1-1; D unclear. CDR3 size: 13 residues. CDR1 SEHNR and CDR2 FQNEAQ come from the germline V gene (reference sequence). Trimming pared 1 base from V and 5 bases from J, leaving 8 bases between. CDR3 sequence reads: CASSLVQETEAFF. In DNA form, the CDR3 reads TGTGCCAGCAGCTTAGTTCAGGAGACTGAAGCTTTCTTT.

V usage is TRBV7-9 and J usage is TRBJ1-2; tentatively, D is TRBD1 (6 bases). This CDR3 has 15 amino acids. Trimming removed 5 bases from V and 3 bases from J, with 16 bases in between. CDR1 is SEHNR and CDR2 is FQNEAQ in the germline V gene (reference sequence). CDR3 sequence: CASSTAGGPDYGYTF. In nucleotides, the CDR3 is TGTGCCAGCAGCACCGCGGGGGGGCCCGACTATGGCTACACCTTC.

This chain connects TRBV11-3 to TRBJ2-7; D unresolved. Germline lookup yields CDR1 SGHNT and CDR2 YENEEA. The CDR3 runs to 13 residues. V lost 5 bases and J 0 bases, leaving 8 bases between the germline ends. DNA of the CDR3: TGTGCCAGCAGCCCCCGTAACTCCTACGAGCAGTACTTC. It yields the protein CASSPRNSYEQYF.

This clonotype was observed a handful of times. The rearrangement joins TRBV7-2 to TRBJ1-4; D remains ambiguous. Trimming stripped 5 bases from V and 10 bases from J, with 11 bases between. Germline CDR1 SGHTA, CDR2 FQGNSA. This CDR3 comprises 12 residues. CDR3 nucleotide sequence: TGTGCCAGCAGCATCTCTTACGGAAAACTGTTTTTT. Its protein is CASSISYGKLFF.

The count of this clonotype is one. V and J are TRBV27 and TRBJ2-5, with TRBD1 identical over 8 bases. With 9 bases clipped from V and 5 bases from J, the junction kept 5 bases outside the gene matches. The germline CDR1 and CDR2 sequences are MNHEY and SMNVEV (reference sequence). The CDR3 totals 12 residues. CDR3 residues: CASRTGRETQYF. The CDR3 DNA is TGTGCCAGTAGGACAGGGCGGGAGACCCAGTACTTC.

The V gene is TRBV2, the J gene TRBJ1-1; D remains ambiguous. This CDR3 is 15 amino acids long. The germline CDR1 and CDR2 sequences are SNHLY and FYNNEI. Trimming left V 5 bases short and J 4 bases short, with 17 bases between. CDR3 bases: TGTGCCAGCAGTCAAAATGCTGCGGCAAGCACTGAAGCTTTCTTT. Its translation is CASSQNAAASTEAFF. Complete variable domain (other parts from reference TRBV2 and TRBJ1-1): EPEVTQTPSHQVTQMGQEVILRCVPISNHLYFYWYRQILGQKVEFLVSFYNNEISEKSEIFDDQFSVERPDGSNFTLKIRSTKLEDSAMYFCASSQNAAASTEAFFGQGTRLTVV.

The chain carries TRBV20-1 and TRBJ1-5, with 9 bases identical to TRBD1. The germline gives CDR1 DFQATT, CDR2 SNEGSKA (reference sequence). Germline trimming cut 2 bases from V and 6 bases from J; bases unmatched to any gene: 5. The CDR3 spans 14 residues. The CDR3 coding sequence is TGCAGTGCTAGACGCAGACAGGGGGGTCAGCCCCAGCATTTT. This sequence encodes CSARRRQGGQPQHF.

The chain employs TRBV4-1 and TRBJ1-2, with D uncertain. Per the germline V gene, CDR1 is MGHRA and CDR2 is YSYEKL. The CDR3 has 15 residues. Trimming left V 3 bases short and J 2 bases short, with 13 bases between. CDR3 loop: CASSHPQMGNYGYTF. The CDR3 DNA reads TGCGCCAGCAGCCACCCCCAGATGGGGAACTATGGCTACACCTTC.

The CDR3 protein is CASSGREGGFETQYF. CDR3 DNA: TGCGCCAGCAGTGGGAGGGAAGGAGGGTTCGAGACCCAGTACTTC. The rearrangement joins TRBV10-1 to TRBJ2-5; the D gene is possibly TRBD2 (6 bases). The V gene lost 4 bases and the J gene lost 5 bases, with 17 bases spanning the gap. This CDR3 has 15 amino acids. Per the germline V gene, CDR1 is WNHNN and CDR2 is SYGVQD (reference sequence).

V gene TRBV11-3 combines with J gene TRBJ2-7, with D tentatively TRBD1 (5 bases). This CDR3 spans 14 amino acids. Germline V gives CDR1 SGHNT, CDR2 YENEEA. Trimming stripped 7 bases from V and 1 base from J, with 14 bases between. The DNA for the CDR3 is TGTGCCAGCACCTCCCAGGGTTCTTCCTACGAGCAGTACTTC. The encoded protein is CASTSQGSSYEQYF.

This clonotype was seen a single time. This chain joins TRBV6-1 and TRBJ1-2; D gene unclear. Germline CDR1 is MNHNS and CDR2 is SASEGT. CDR3 length equals 13 residues. V was shortened by 3 bases and J by 2 bases, with 7 bases between the two germline ends. In DNA form, the CDR3 reads TGTGCCAGCAGTGAGAAAGGGAACTATGGCTACACCTTC. Translating it yields CASSEKGNYGYTF.

The rearrangement links TRBV6-2 or TRBV6-3 to TRBJ2-7; D call uncertain. The CDR3 has 14 residues. From germline, CDR1 is MNHEY and CDR2 SVGEGT. With 8 bases removed from V and 6 bases from J, the gap between germline ends came to 20 bases. The CDR3 DNA reads as TGTGCCAGCCGCGAGGTAGGAAACCCAGGCGAGCAGTACTTC. Amino acids: CASREVGNPGEQYF.

This clonotype was seen only a few times. The chain couples TRBV19 to TRBJ1-1; D unclear. Per the germline V gene, CDR1 is LNHDA and CDR2 is SQIVND (reference sequence). The germline V and J ends were trimmed by 3 bases and 6 bases, with 17 bases remaining between them. The CDR3 covers 15 residues. CDR3 nucleotide sequence: TGTGCCAGTAGTATTGTTCACAAGGTGAAGGCTGAAGCTTTCTTT. Protein sequence: CASSIVHKVKAEAFF. Supplemented by reference TRBV19 and TRBJ1-1, the full variable domain reads DGGITQSPKYLFRKEGQNVTLSCEQNLNHDAMYWYRQDPGQGLRLIYYSQIVNDFQKGDIAEGYSVSREKKESFPLTVTSAQKNPTAFYLCASSIVHKVKAEAFFGQGTRLTVV.

A remark on this clonotype: It may be a read error: a sequence one base away is much more abundant. The chain is built from TRBV18 and TRBJ1-1, with a possible D match to TRBD1 (6 bases). The CDR3 has 13 residues. V was clipped by 5 bases and J by 8 bases, with 15 bases between them. Looked up from germline, CDR1 is KGHSH and CDR2 is LQKENI. CDR3 sequence: CASSGRGALEAFF. The CDR3 DNA is TGTGCCAGCTCAGGGCGGGGGGCTCTCGAAGCTTTCTTT.

CDR3 in DNA: TGCGCCAGCAGCGTCCCGGGACAGGGAGCTGAAGCTTTCTTT. Protein: CASSVPGQGAEAFF. The rearrangement uses TRBV5-1 and TRBJ1-1; 9 positions match TRBD1. Trimming took 4 bases from V and 6 from J; bases not matched to a gene: 7. Germline assignment: CDR1 SGHRS and CDR2 YFSETQ. The CDR3 has 14 amino acids.